These T cell receptor beta chains were read from a single sample in a study of CD4+ T cells in melanoma. This table comes from immunoSEQ multiplex PCR, and its TCRdb copy is limited to in-frame clones, with some not included. The sample records about 21,000 clones, about 77% being singletons. All receptors come from a human donor with melanoma. CDR3s include the opening cysteine and the closing phenylalanine or tryptophan. Each record gives: D gene, V gene, J gene, clone size, CDR3 protein, CDR3 DNA. The D gene is left open where the match is weak. Expanded clones get a size class; other rows say once, few or many, or leave the size out.

D: TRBD1; V: TRBV20-1; J: TRBJ2-3; size: .; CDR3: CSARQGDTQYF; DNA: TGCAGTGCACGACAGGGAGATACGCAGTATTTT
D: TRBD1; V: TRBV5-4; J: TRBJ1-2; size: .; CDR3: CASSFRTGADNYGYTF; DNA: TGTGCCAGCAGCTTTCGGACAGGGGCCGATAACTATGGCTACACCTTC
D: .; V: TRBV7-9; J: TRBJ2-1; size: .; CDR3: CASSLIGERGLNEQFF; DNA: TGTGCCAGCAGCTTGATAGGGGAAAGGGGGTTGAATGAGCAGTTCTTC
D: TRBD1; V: TRBV29-1; J: TRBJ2-7; size: .; CDR3: CSVGTGYTEQYF; DNA: TGCAGCGTTGGGACAGGGTATACCGAGCAGTACTTC
D: TRBD2; V: TRBV10-3; J: TRBJ2-7; size: .; CDR3: CAIRGLAGLAEQYF; DNA: TGTGCCATCAGGGGACTAGCCGGGCTGGCCGAGCAGTACTTC
D: TRBD1; V: TRBV4-1; J: TRBJ2-7; size: .; CDR3: CASSPLRRDRVGNYEQYF; DNA: TGCGCCAGCAGCCCCCTCCGAAGAGACAGGGTAGGGAACTACGAGCAGTACTTC
D: .; V: TRBV18; J: TRBJ2-5; size: medium-sized; CDR3: CASSPMDRQETQYF; DNA: TGTGCCAGCTCACCAATGGACAGACAAGAGACCCAGTACTTC
D: TRBD1; V: TRBV5-4; J: TRBJ1-6; size: .; CDR3: CAGSLGGGQWSPLHF; DNA: TGTGCCGGCAGCTTGGGGGGGGGACAGTGGTCACCCCTCCACTTT
D: .; V: TRBV7-6; J: TRBJ1-1; size: .; CDR3: CASKPQPAGVLTTFF; DNA: TGTGCCAGCAAACCCCAACCGGCCGGTGTATTGACGACTTTCTTT
D: .; V: TRBV2; J: TRBJ1-2; size: .; CDR3: CASSWTPGGYTF; DNA: TGTGCCAGCAGTTGGACCCCGGGGGGCTACACCTTC
D: TRBD2; V: TRBV2; J: TRBJ2-1; size: .; CDR3: CASAGGAKVNEQFF; DNA: TGTGCCAGCGCGGGGGGTGCTAAGGTCAATGAGCAGTTCTTC
D: .; V: TRBV7-2; J: TRBJ2-7; size: .; CDR3: CASSVDFSYEGYEQYF; DNA: TGTGCCAGCAGCGTGGACTTCAGCTACGAGGGCTACGAGCAGTACTTC
D: .; V: TRBV4-1; J: TRBJ2-1; size: .; CDR3: CASSQATRGAPNEQFF; DNA: TGCGCCAGCAGCCAAGCAACGAGGGGGGCACCCAATGAGCAGTTCTTC
D: .; V: TRBV6-1; J: TRBJ1-2; size: .; CDR3: CASSGRNLHYGYTF; DNA: TGTGCCAGCAGTGGACGGAACCTACACTATGGCTACACCTTC
D: .; V: TRBV7-2; J: TRBJ1-1; size: .; CDR3: CASRLGPNTEAFF; DNA: TGTGCCAGCAGACTAGGCCCGAACACTGAAGCTTTCTTT
D: .; V: TRBV13; J: TRBJ2-2; size: .; CDR3: CASSSPRGAVSGELFF; DNA: TGTGCCAGCAGCTCCCCCCGGGGGGCCGTATCCGGGGAGCTGTTTTTT
D: .; V: TRBV14; J: TRBJ2-5; size: .; CDR3: CASSQGLSRGTQYF; DNA: TGTGCCAGCAGCCAGGGATTATCACGGGGGACCCAGTACTTC
D: TRBD1; V: TRBV5-1; J: TRBJ1-2; size: .; CDR3: CASSRDRGRDYGYTF; DNA: TGCGCCAGCAGTCGGGACAGGGGGCGAGACTATGGCTACACCTTC
D: TRBD1; V: TRBV18; J: TRBJ2-4; size: once; CDR3: CASSPDRGLAAKNIQYF; DNA: TGTGCCAGCTCACCAGACAGGGGCCTTGCAGCCAAAAACATTCAGTACTTC
D: .; V: TRBV19; J: TRBJ2-3; size: .; CDR3: CASSGLSTDTQYF; DNA: TGTGCCAGTAGTGGGTTAAGCACAGATACGCAGTATTTT
D: TRBD1; V: TRBV6-5; J: TRBJ1-1; size: few; CDR3: CASSPGDRATEAFF; DNA: TGTGCCAGCAGCCCCGGGGACAGGGCCACTGAAGCTTTCTTT
D: .; V: TRBV4-1; J: TRBJ1-4; size: few; CDR3: CASSRNQQSPNEKLFF; DNA: TGCGCCAGCAGCCGAAATCAACAGTCCCCTAATGAAAAACTGTTTTTT
D: TRBD2; V: TRBV5-4; J: TRBJ2-3; size: .; CDR3: CASSKTSGGAGTDTQYF; DNA: TGTGCCAGCAGCAAGACTAGCGGGGGGGCCGGCACAGATACGCAGTATTTT
D: TRBD1; V: TRBV6-1; J: TRBJ2-2; size: .; CDR3: CASSDQGAGELFF; DNA: TGTGCCAGCAGTGATCAGGGGGCCGGGGAGCTGTTTTTT
D: .; V: TRBV7-2; J: TRBJ2-5; size: .; CDR3: CASSLKAGARETQYF; DNA: TGTGCCAGCAGCTTAAAGGCGGGGGCGCGTGAGACCCAGTACTTC
D: .; V: TRBV6-4; J: TRBJ2-1; size: .; CDR3: CASSERLTYNEQFF; DNA: TGTGCCAGCAGTGAACGGCTTACCTACAATGAGCAGTTCTTC
D: .; V: TRBV18; J: TRBJ1-4; size: .; CDR3: CASSPAIMPNEKLFF; DNA: TGTGCCAGCTCACCAGCGATAATGCCTAATGAAAAACTGTTTTTT
D: .; V: TRBV19; J: TRBJ1-4; size: .; CDR3: CASSTDARPNEKLFF; DNA: TGTGCCAGTAGTACAGATGCACGGCCTAATGAAAAACTGTTTTTT
D: TRBD1; V: TRBV5-5; J: TRBJ2-3; size: few; CDR3: CASSENRGSTDTQYF; DNA: TGTGCCAGCAGCGAAAACAGGGGGAGCACAGATACGCAGTATTTT
D: TRBD1; V: TRBV9; J: TRBJ2-2; size: .; CDR3: CASSGQAGTGPTGELFF; DNA: TGTGCCAGCAGCGGACAGGCCGGGACAGGGCCCACCGGGGAGCTGTTTTTT
D: TRBD1; V: TRBV6-1; J: TRBJ2-1; size: .; CDR3: CASRVGQRYNEQFF; DNA: TGTGCCAGCAGGGTGGGACAGCGATACAATGAGCAGTTCTTC
D: .; V: TRBV7-6; J: TRBJ2-5; size: few; CDR3: CASSLRTIQGETQYF; DNA: TGTGCCAGCAGCTTAAGAACTATCCAAGGGGAGACCCAGTACTTC
D: TRBD1; V: TRBV6-5; J: TRBJ1-1; size: .; CDR3: CASSYSQDRGNTEAFF; DNA: TGTGCCAGCAGTTACTCCCAGGACAGGGGGAACACTGAAGCTTTCTTT
D: TRBD2; V: TRBV7-6; J: TRBJ2-7; size: .; CDR3: CASSLGTSGLSYEQYF; DNA: TGTGCCAGCAGCTTGGGGACTAGCGGGCTTTCCTACGAGCAGTACTTC
D: .; V: TRBV6-6; J: TRBJ1-6; size: .; CDR3: CASSYGGETPLHF; DNA: TGTGCCAGCAGTTACGGGGGTGAAACACCCCTCCACTTT
D: .; V: TRBV19; J: TRBJ1-2; size: .; CDR3: CASSTDSNYGYTF; DNA: TGTGCCAGTAGCACGGACAGTAACTATGGCTACACCTTC
D: .; V: TRBV2; J: TRBJ2-7; size: .; CDR3: CASGQVMGYPHEQYF; DNA: TGTGCCAGCGGGCAAGTGATGGGCTACCCCCACGAGCAGTACTTC
D: .; V: TRBV4-1; J: TRBJ2-1; size: .; CDR3: CASSQVLGGLSGDNEQFF; DNA: TGCGCCAGCAGCCAAGTCCTCGGGGGGCTCTCGGGTGACAATGAGCAGTTCTTC
D: .; V: TRBV2; J: TRBJ1-2; size: .; CDR3: CASTAGAGYGYTF; DNA: TGTGCCAGCACGGCGGGGGCGGGCTATGGCTACACCTTC
D: .; V: TRBV7-9; J: TRBJ1-1; size: .; CDR3: CASSWGATEAFF; DNA: TGTGCCAGCAGCTGGGGGGCAACTGAAGCTTTCTTT
D: .; V: TRBV15; J: TRBJ1-4; size: once; CDR3: CATSRVRDSFATNEKLFF; DNA: TGTGCCACCAGCAGAGTACGAGACAGCTTTGCAACTAATGAAAAACTGTTTTTT
D: .; V: TRBV4-1; J: TRBJ2-3; size: .; CDR3: CASSQVQGGTDTQYF; DNA: TGCGCCAGCAGCCAAGTACAGGGTGGCACAGATACGCAGTATTTT
D: TRBD1; V: TRBV9; J: TRBJ1-1; size: .; CDR3: CASSVGDSGNTEAFF; DNA: TGTGCCAGCAGCGTAGGGGACAGTGGGAACACTGAAGCTTTCTTT
D: TRBD1; V: TRBV29-1; J: TRBJ2-7; size: .; CDR3: CSAGTGQGNEQYF; DNA: TGCAGCGCCGGCACGGGACAGGGGAACGAGCAGTACTTC
D: TRBD1; V: TRBV5-6; J: TRBJ1-1; size: .; CDR3: CASSLGQGDEAFF; DNA: TGTGCCAGCAGCTTGGGACAGGGAGATGAAGCTTTCTTT
D: .; V: TRBV5-1; J: TRBJ2-7; size: .; CDR3: CASSREPSGEQYF; DNA: TGCGCCAGCAGCCGTGAGCCCAGTGGCGAGCAGTACTTC
D: .; V: TRBV6-6; J: TRBJ2-4; size: .; CDR3: CASSGDSALAKNIQYF; DNA: TGTGCCAGCAGTGGAGACAGCGCACTAGCCAAAAACATTCAGTACTTC
D: .; V: TRBV6-1; J: TRBJ1-5; size: few; CDR3: CASSDWGFYSNQPQHF; DNA: TGTGCCAGCAGTGATTGGGGATTCTATAGCAATCAGCCCCAGCATTTT
D: .; V: TRBV21-1; J: TRBJ2-5; size: .; CDR3: CASSPRGGDQETQYF; DNA: TGTGCCAGCAGCCCCCGAGGCGGGGATCAAGAGACCCAGTACTTC
D: .; V: TRBV4-1; J: TRBJ2-3; size: .; CDR3: CASSQGKETITDTQYF; DNA: TGCGCCAGCAGCCAGGGTAAGGAGACAATCACAGATACGCAGTATTTT